This passage covers 27 T cell receptor beta chains from one sample sequenced in a study of cytomegalovirus exposure and HLA in healthy donors. The primer mix had 60 Vbeta and 13 Jbeta primers. The table came from immunoSEQ multiplex PCR; TCRdb's copy has only in-frame clones and leaves some out. The sample records around 170,000 clones, roughly 80% being singletons. Specimen: PBMCs. These receptors all come from a woman in her 50s in good health and CMV-seropositive.

The rearrangement joins TRBV10-3 to TRBJ1-5; 9 bases are shared with TRBD1. The V gene's germline CDR1 is ENHRY and CDR2 SYGVKD. V dropped 6 bases and J dropped 4; count of bases not matched to a gene: 4. The length of the CDR3 is 14 residues. Written as DNA, the CDR3 is TGTGCCATCAGGGGACAGGGTGGAAATCAGCCCCAGCATTTT. Residues: CAIRGQGGNQPQHF.

The rearrangement uses TRBV19 and TRBJ2-2; the match to TRBD2 covers 7 bases. The trim removed 0 bases at V and 1 base at J, leaving 11 bases unmatched. CDR3 size: 19 residues. CDR1 LNHDA and CDR2 SQIVND come from the germline V gene (reference sequence). CDR3 nucleotides: TGTGCCAGTAGTATAGATGGCTTCTGGGGGGGTAGGAACACCGGGGAGCTGTTTTTT. It encodes CASSIDGFWGGRNTGELFF.

The chain carries TRBV28 and TRBJ2-4, with 7 nucleotides matching TRBD1. With V trimmed by 5 bases and J by 8 bases, 12 bases remained unmatched. The CDR3 has 15 residues. The germline CDR1 and CDR2 sequences are MDHEN and SYDVKM. CDR3 amino acids: CASSPLVDRIDIQYF. The CDR3 nucleotides read TGTGCCAGCAGTCCTTTGGTGGACAGGATCGACATTCAGTACTTC.

As concerns this clone: At one of its ends the junction is not consistent with the germline gene, which may arise from a read error. The rearrangement links TRBV7-9 to TRBJ1-5; a possible D gene is TRBD1 (5 bases). CDR1 is SEHNR and CDR2 is FQNEAQ in the germline V gene (reference sequence). The CDR3 sequence is 14 residues long. The chain's CDR3 is CSSSLGVGDQPQHF. CDR3 nucleotide sequence: TGTTCCAGCAGCTTAGGGGTAGGGGATCAGCCCCAGCATTTT.

The count of this clone is one. V gene TRBV9 combines with J gene TRBJ2-4, with 7 positions matching TRBD2. The ends lost 3 bases at V and 6 bases at J; junction bases unmatched: 9. CDR3 length: 15 amino acids. CDR1 and CDR2 (germline): SGDLS, YYNGEE. The CDR3 protein is CASSDMTGGRNIQYF. In DNA, the CDR3 is TGTGCCAGCAGCGATATGACCGGGGGGAGAAACATTCAGTACTTC.

V and J are TRBV30 and TRBJ1-2; 8 nucleotides match TRBD1. Looked up from germline, CDR1 is GTSNPN and CDR2 is SVGIG (reference sequence). There are 14 residues in the CDR3. Losses at the gene ends were 7 bases for V and 4 bases for J; bases not matched to a gene: 11. Here the CDR3 DNA reads TGTGCCTCTACGGGACAGGCAGGGTCCTATGGCTACACCTTC. Residues: CASTGQAGSYGYTF.

The chain couples TRBV4-2 to TRBJ1-6, with 7 bases fitting TRBD1. The CDR3 has 19 amino acids. J lost 0 bases, V lost 1 base, and 9 bases had no gene match. Germline-derived CDR1 and CDR2 are LGHNA and YNFKEQ. This chain's CDR3 is CASSQAGGRGSSYNSPLHF. The CDR3 DNA reads TGTGCCAGCAGCCAAGCGGGTGGCAGGGGGAGCTCCTATAATTCACCCCTCCACTTT.

This clone was counted a few times. This sequence joins TRBV20-1 and TRBJ2-1; 9 positions match TRBD1. Germline assignment: CDR1 DFQATT and CDR2 SNEGSKA (reference sequence). This CDR3 is 11 amino acids long. The CDR3 spells CGTGSHNEQFF. In DNA, the CDR3 is TGCGGGACAGGGTCCCACAATGAGCAGTTCTTC.

In this sample, this clone turned up once. The chain couples TRBV27 to TRBJ2-1; TRBD2 agrees at 7 bases. The J segment lost 1 base and the V segment lost 5 bases, leaving 8 bases of the junction unmatched. CDR1 MNHEY and CDR2 SMNVEV come from the germline V gene (reference sequence). CDR3 length: 16 amino acids. Written as DNA, the CDR3 is TGTGCCAGCAGTCTGGGAGGGGAGATATCCTACAATGAGCAGTTCTTC. Translating gives CASSLGGEISYNEQFF.

The rearrangement uses TRBV6-5 and TRBJ1-2, with 9 bases aligning to TRBD1. V dropped 5 bases and J dropped 8; count of bases not matched to a gene: 6. CDR3 length: 13 residues. Germline CDR1 and CDR2: MNHEY and SVGAGI. CDR3 sequence: CASSRDRDRGYTF. CDR3 nucleotides: TGTGCCAGCAGTCGGGACAGGGATCGAGGCTACACCTTC.

The chain recombines TRBV6-6 with TRBJ2-3, with D unresolved. Trimming took 6 bases from V and 0 from J, leaving 10 bases between them. The V gene's germline CDR1 is MNHNY and CDR2 SVGAGI (reference sequence). The length of the CDR3 is 14 residues. In DNA, the CDR3 is TGTGCCAGCAGGCAAGCGAGCAGCACAGATACGCAGTATTTT. It specifies CASRQASSTDTQYF.

About this clone: One end of the junction does not line up with germline, which may come from a read error. The chain is built from TRBV7-9 and TRBJ2-3, with 11 bases aligning to TRBD2. The V gene's germline CDR1 is SEHNR and CDR2 FQNEAQ (reference sequence). CDR3 size: 15 residues. The CDR3 sequence: CSSSLAGGSTGTQYF. Here the CDR3 DNA reads TGTTCCAGCAGCCTAGCGGGGGGTAGCACAGGTACGCAGTATTTT.

The gene calls are TRBV9 and TRBJ2-7, with D possibly matching TRBD2 (6 bases). The CDR3 consists of 14 residues. Germline V lookup: CDR1 SGDLS, CDR2 YYNGEE. V was clipped by 7 bases and J by 0 bases, with 14 bases between them. The CDR3 DNA sequence: TGTGCCAGCGGAGGGGCGGGAAGCTCCTACGAGCAGTACTTC. Translated, it gives CASGGAGSSYEQYF.

The chain has TRBV6-5 and TRBJ1-1; 8 positions agree with TRBD1. V lost 3 bases to trimming and J lost 4 bases; unmatched junction nucleotides: 4. CDR1 MNHEY and CDR2 SVGAGI come from the germline V gene. The CDR3 runs to 14 residues. DNA for the CDR3: TGTGCCAGCAGTTATGTTGGACAGGGCACTGAAGCTTTCTTT. This gives the protein CASSYVGQGTEAFF.

The chain carries TRBV5-6 and TRBJ2-1; TRBD2 matches at 8 bases. The trim removed 0 bases at V and 10 bases at J, leaving 15 bases unmatched. The CDR3 extends over 17 amino acids. Per the germline V gene, CDR1 is SGHDT and CDR2 is YYEEEE. The CDR3 is CASSLAEGTRGIVEQFF. The CDR3 DNA follows: TGTGCCAGCAGCTTGGCGGAGGGGACTAGGGGGATCGTAGAGCAGTTCTTC.

This clone appeared a few times. The gene calls are TRBV5-6 and TRBJ2-4; possible D gene TRBD2, 5 bases. Trimming took off 2 bases at V and 1 base at J, with 7 bases between the two ends. Per germline, CDR1 SGHDT and CDR2 YYEEEE. The CDR3 loop spans 14 amino acids. The DNA of the CDR3 is TGTGCCAGCAGCTTAGTAGCGGCCAAAAACATTCAGTACTTC. This sequence encodes CASSLVAAKNIQYF.

The chain uses TRBV18 and TRBJ1-5; 8 bases agree with TRBD1. There are 16 residues in the CDR3. The ends lost 2 bases at V and 4 bases at J; junction bases unmatched: 7. Germline V CDR1 and CDR2: KGHSH, LQKENI. CDR3: CASSPGAGGGNQPQHF. In DNA form, the CDR3 reads TGTGCCAGCTCACCAGGGGCAGGGGGCGGGAATCAGCCCCAGCATTTT.

This clone was observed a single time. V and J are TRBV30 and TRBJ1-1, with 8 positions matching TRBD1. The junction had 5 bases not matched to a gene; V was cut back by 4 bases and J by 1 base. Germline V lookup: CDR1 GTSNPN, CDR2 SVGIG (reference sequence). The CDR3 sequence is 14 residues long. CDR3 region: CAWNHGQGNTEAFF. CDR3 DNA: TGTGCCTGGAACCATGGACAGGGGAACACTGAAGCTTTCTTT.

V is TRBV18 and J is TRBJ2-3; maybe TRBD2 (5 bases). Germline CDR1 is KGHSH and CDR2 is LQKENI. The CDR3 covers 14 residues. Trimming stripped 6 bases from V and 0 bases from J, with 10 bases between. The CDR3 DNA reads TGTGCCAGCTCCGCCGGAGGAAGCACAGATACGCAGTATTTT. The encoded protein is CASSAGGSTDTQYF.

This clone is classed as large. The chain is built from TRBV6-4 and TRBJ2-3, with a possible D match to TRBD2 (6 bases). Trimming stripped 2 bases from V and 0 bases from J, with 9 bases between. CDR1 and CDR2 (germline): MRHNA, SNTAGT. CDR3 length equals 15 residues. As DNA, the CDR3 is TGTGCCAGCAGTGACGGGGGGATGAGCACAGATACGCAGTATTTT. As protein: CASSDGGMSTDTQYF.

V is TRBV5-4 and J is TRBJ2-7, with 8 bases identical to TRBD2. CDR1 and CDR2 (germline): SGHNT, YYREEE (reference sequence). This CDR3 is built from 15 residues. The V segment lost 4 bases and the J segment 3 bases; nucleotides outside the gene matches: 9. The CDR3 spells CASSTGGAPNYEQYF. The CDR3 DNA follows: TGTGCCAGCAGCACCGGGGGGGCTCCTAACTACGAGCAGTACTTC.

This sequence joins TRBV5-4 and TRBJ2-5; 8 bases align to TRBD2. CDR1 is SGHNT, CDR2 YYREEE, per germline (reference sequence). After removal of 0 bases from V and 4 bases from J, the junction contained 5 bases not matched to a gene. The CDR3 runs 15 residues. In DNA, the CDR3 is TGTGCCAGCAGCTTGGCGGGGGGGACGGGAGAGACCCAGTACTTC. It translates to CASSLAGGTGETQYF.

This clone was observed a handful of times. V usage is TRBV5-6 and J usage is TRBJ1-2; 11 nucleotides agree with TRBD1. Losses at the gene ends were 4 bases for V and 7 bases for J; bases not matched to a gene: 6. Germline V gives CDR1 SGHDT, CDR2 YYEEEE. This CDR3 has 14 amino acids. DNA for the CDR3: TGTGCCAGCAGCGTGGGACAGGGGGGAGGTGGCTACACCTTC. Translated, it gives CASSVGQGGGGYTF.

CDR3 coding DNA: TGCGCCAGTACGGGACAGGGGCGCTCCTACGAGCAGTACTTC. It codes for CASTGQGRSYEQYF. The chain has TRBV5-1 and TRBJ2-7; the match to TRBD1 covers 10 bases. The CDR3 consists of 14 residues. V shed 8 bases, J shed 0 bases, and the junction held 5 bases outside the gene matches. Germline loops: CDR1 SGHRS, CDR2 YFSETQ.

The gene calls are TRBV11-3 and TRBJ2-7, with D hard to call. Per the germline V gene, CDR1 is SGHNT and CDR2 is YENEEA. CDR3 length equals 15 residues. V was clipped by 5 bases and J by 0 bases, with 14 bases between them. The CDR3 nucleotides read TGTGCCAGCAGCGATCCGGTAGCCCACTCCTACGAGCAGTACTTC. It encodes CASSDPVAHSYEQYF.

Comments on this clone: Other DNA sequences from this sample encode an identical CDR3 as well. This chain links TRBV18 with TRBJ1-1, with TRBD1 as a possible D gene (5 bases). Germline values: CDR1 KGHSH, CDR2 LQKENI. Trimming stripped 6 bases from V and 1 base from J, with 9 bases between. CDR3 size: 13 residues. The CDR3 DNA reads as TGTGCCAGCTCGACCGACAGGAACACTGAAGCTTTCTTT. As protein: CASSTDRNTEAFF.

The chain employs TRBV18 and TRBJ1-1; D ambiguous. Germline V gene sequence: CDR1 KGHSH, CDR2 LQKENI. V lost 4 bases, J lost 2 bases, and 17 bases lay in between. The CDR3 runs to 16 residues. Written as DNA, the CDR3 is TGTGCCAGCTCACTCGACTCCGGATTATCAAACACTGAAGCTTTCTTT. Its translation is CASSLDSGLSNTEAFF.